This T cell receptor beta chain was recovered during a study of blood T cell repertoires in COVID-19. V shed 4 bases, J shed 8 bases, and the junction held 13 bases outside the gene matches. Germline-derived CDR1 and CDR2 are SGHVS and FNYEAQ. CDR3 size: 15 residues. Using immunoSEQ multiplex PCR, the repertoire was profiled, and TCRdb retains in-frame clones only, with some absent. The sample lists a few hundred thousand clones; 88% were seen once. V usage is TRBV7-6 and J usage is TRBJ2-7, with 8 bases matching TRBD2. The sequencing input was peripheral blood. The source of this sequence is a woman aged 70-85 years with COVID-19, enrolled during active disease. CDR3 loop: CASSSDPGLDFKQYF. CDR3 bases: TGTGCCAGCAGCTCAGATCCGGGACTAGATTTCAAGCAGTACTTC.